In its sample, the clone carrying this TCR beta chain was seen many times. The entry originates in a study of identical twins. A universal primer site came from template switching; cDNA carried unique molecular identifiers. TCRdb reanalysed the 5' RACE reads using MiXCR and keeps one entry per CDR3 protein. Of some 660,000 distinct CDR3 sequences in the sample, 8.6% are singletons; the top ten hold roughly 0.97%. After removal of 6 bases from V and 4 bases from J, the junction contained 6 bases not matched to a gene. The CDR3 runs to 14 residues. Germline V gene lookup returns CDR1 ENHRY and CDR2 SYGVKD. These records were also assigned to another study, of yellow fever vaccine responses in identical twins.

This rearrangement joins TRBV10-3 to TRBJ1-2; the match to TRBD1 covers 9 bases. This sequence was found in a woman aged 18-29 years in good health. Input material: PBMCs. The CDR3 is CAIRTTGGRYGYTF. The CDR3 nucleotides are TGTGCCATCAGAACGACAGGGGGACGCTATGGCTACACCTTC.